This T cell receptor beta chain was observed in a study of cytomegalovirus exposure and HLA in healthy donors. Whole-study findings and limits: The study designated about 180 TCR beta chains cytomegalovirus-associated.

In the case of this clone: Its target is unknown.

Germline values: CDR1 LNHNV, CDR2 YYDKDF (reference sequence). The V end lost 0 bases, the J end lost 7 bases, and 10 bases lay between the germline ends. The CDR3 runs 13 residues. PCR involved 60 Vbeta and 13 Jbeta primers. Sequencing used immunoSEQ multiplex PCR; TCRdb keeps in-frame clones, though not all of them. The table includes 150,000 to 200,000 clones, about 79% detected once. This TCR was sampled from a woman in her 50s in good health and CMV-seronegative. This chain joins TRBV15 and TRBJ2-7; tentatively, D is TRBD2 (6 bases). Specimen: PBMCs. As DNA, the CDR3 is TGTGCCACCAGCAGAGATTTGGGAGGTGAGCAGTACTTC. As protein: CATSRDLGGEQYF.